The clone carrying this TCR beta chain was picked up a small number of times. The data were taken from a study of blood T cells in healthy people across ages. The CDR3 length is 15 residues. Per the germline V gene, CDR1 is SGHTA and CDR2 is FQGNSA. The J segment lost 0 bases and the V segment lost 5 bases, leaving 4 bases of the junction unmatched. Extraction of total RNA produced a minimum of 5 micrograms from each sample. The authors ran a second PCR of about 7 to 11 cycles using a sample-barcoded 5' primer and a J-beta primer mix. One entry per CDR3 protein results from TCRdb running MiXCR on the 5' RACE reads. Here the sample spans about 720,000 distinct CDR3 sequences, 20% to 25% being singletons. The sample was also linked to a second study, of T cells of mothers and their children.

The material sequenced was blood. The chain is built from TRBV7-2 and TRBJ1-5; 7 nucleotides line up with TRBD1. The origin of this receptor is a boy between 10 and 17 years old in good health. Here the CDR3 reads CASSPGQVSNQPQHF. The CDR3 nucleotides are TGTGCCAGCAGCCCAGGACAGGTTAGCAATCAGCCCCAGCATTTT.